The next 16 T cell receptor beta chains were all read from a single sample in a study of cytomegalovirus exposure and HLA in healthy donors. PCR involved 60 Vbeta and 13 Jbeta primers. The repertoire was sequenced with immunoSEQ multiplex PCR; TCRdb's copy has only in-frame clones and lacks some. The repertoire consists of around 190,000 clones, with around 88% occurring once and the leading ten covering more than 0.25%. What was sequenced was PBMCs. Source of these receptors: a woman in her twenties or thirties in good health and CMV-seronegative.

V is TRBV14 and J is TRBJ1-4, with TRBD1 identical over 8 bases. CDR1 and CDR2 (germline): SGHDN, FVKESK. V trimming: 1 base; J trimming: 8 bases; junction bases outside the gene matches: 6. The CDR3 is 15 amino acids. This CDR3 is CASSQVGQGREKLFF. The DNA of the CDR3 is TGTGCCAGCAGCCAAGTTGGACAGGGTCGCGAAAAACTGTTTTTT.

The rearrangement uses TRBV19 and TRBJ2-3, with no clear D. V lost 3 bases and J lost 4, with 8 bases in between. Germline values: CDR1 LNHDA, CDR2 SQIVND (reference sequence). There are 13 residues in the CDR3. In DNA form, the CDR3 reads TGTGCCAGTAGTATTAGTATCCCAGATACGCAGTATTTT. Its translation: CASSISIPDTQYF.

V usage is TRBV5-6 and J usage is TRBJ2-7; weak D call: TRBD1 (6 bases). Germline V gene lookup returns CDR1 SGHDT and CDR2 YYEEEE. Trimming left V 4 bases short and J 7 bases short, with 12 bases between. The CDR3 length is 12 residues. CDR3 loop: CASSHGTHEQYF. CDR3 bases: TGTGCCAGCAGCCACGGGACACATGAGCAGTACTTC. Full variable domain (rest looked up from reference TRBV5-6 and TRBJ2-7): DAGVTQSPTHLIKTRGQQVTLRCSPKSGHDTVSWYQQALGQGPQFIFQYYEEEERQRGNFPDRFSGHQFPNYSSELNVNALLLGDSALYLCASSHGTHEQYFGPGTRLTVT.

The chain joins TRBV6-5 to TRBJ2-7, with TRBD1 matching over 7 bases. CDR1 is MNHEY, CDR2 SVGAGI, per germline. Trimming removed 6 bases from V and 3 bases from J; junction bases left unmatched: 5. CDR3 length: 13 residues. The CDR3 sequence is CASRTGTRYEQYF. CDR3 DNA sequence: TGTGCCAGCAGGACAGGGACCCGCTACGAGCAGTACTTC.

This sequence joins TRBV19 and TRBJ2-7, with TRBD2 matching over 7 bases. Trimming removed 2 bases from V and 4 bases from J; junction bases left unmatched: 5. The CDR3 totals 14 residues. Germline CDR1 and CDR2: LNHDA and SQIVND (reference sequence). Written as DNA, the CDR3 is TGTGCCAGTAGTATAACCGGGGGGTTATACGAGCAGTACTTC. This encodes CASSITGGLYEQYF.

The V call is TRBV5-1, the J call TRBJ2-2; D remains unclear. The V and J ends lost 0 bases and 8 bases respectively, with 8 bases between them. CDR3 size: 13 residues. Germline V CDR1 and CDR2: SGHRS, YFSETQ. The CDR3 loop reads CASSLVLRGELFF. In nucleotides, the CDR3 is TGCGCCAGCAGCTTGGTTCTGCGTGGGGAGCTGTTTTTT.

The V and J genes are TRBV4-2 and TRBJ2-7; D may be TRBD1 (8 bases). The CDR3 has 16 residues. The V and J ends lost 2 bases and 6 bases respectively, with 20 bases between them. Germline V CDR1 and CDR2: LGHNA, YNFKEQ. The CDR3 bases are TGTGCCAGCAGCCAATCCATGACAGGGGCGGGGGTCGAGCAGTACTTC. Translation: CASSQSMTGAGVEQYF.

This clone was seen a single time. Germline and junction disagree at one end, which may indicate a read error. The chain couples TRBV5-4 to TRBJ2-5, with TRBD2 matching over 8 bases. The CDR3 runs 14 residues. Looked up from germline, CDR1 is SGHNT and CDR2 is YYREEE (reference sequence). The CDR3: CASSLAGLAETQYF. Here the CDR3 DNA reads TGTGCCAGTAGCTTGGCCGGACTAGCTGAGACCCAGTACTTC. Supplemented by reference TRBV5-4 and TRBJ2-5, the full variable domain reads ETGVTQSPTHLIKTRGQQVTLRCSSQSGHNTVSWYQQALGQGPQFIFQYYREEENGRGNFPPRFSGLQFPNYSSELNVNALELDDSALYLCASSLAGLAETQYFGPGTRLLVL.

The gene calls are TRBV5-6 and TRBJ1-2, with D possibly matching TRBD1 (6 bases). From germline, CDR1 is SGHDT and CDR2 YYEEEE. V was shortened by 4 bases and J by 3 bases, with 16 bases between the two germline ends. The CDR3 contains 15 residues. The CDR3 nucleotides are TGTGCCAGCAGCCACTACAGGGTGGGCGACTATGGCTACACCTTC. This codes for CASSHYRVGDYGYTF.

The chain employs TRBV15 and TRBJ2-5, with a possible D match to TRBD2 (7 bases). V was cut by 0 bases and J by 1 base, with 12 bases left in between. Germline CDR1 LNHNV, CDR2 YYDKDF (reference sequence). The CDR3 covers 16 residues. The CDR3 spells CATSRDGGGRQETQYF. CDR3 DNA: TGTGCCACCAGCAGAGATGGGGGGGGGCGCCAAGAGACCCAGTACTTC. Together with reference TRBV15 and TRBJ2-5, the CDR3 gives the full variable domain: DAMVIQNPRYQVTQFGKPVTLSCSQTLNHNVMYWYQQKSSQAPKLLFHYYDKDFNNEADTPDNFQSRRPNTSFCFLDIRSPGLGDTAMYLCATSRDGGGRQETQYFGPGTRLLVL.

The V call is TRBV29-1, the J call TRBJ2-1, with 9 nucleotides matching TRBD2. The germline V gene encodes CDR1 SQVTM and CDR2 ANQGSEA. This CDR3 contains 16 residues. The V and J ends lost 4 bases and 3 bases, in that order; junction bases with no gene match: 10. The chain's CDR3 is CSVATISGGHYNEQFF. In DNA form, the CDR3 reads TGCAGCGTTGCGACGATTAGCGGGGGACACTACAATGAGCAGTTCTTC.

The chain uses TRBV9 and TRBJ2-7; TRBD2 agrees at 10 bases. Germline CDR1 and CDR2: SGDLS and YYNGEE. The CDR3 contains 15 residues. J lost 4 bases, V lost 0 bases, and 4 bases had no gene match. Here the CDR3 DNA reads TGTGCCAGCAGCGTAGGCCCTAGCGGGGGATACGAGCAGTACTTC. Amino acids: CASSVGPSGGYEQYF.

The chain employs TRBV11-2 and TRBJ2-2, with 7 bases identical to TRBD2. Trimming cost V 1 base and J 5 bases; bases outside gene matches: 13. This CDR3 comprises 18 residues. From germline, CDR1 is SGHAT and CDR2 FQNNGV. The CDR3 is CASSLVGTKNPRTGELFF. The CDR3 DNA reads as TGTGCCAGCAGCTTAGTAGGGACTAAGAACCCCAGGACCGGGGAGCTGTTTTTT.

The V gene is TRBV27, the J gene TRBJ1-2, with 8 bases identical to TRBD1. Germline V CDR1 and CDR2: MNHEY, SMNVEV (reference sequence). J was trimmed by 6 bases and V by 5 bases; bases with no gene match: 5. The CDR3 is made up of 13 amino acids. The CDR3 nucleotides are TGTGCCAGCAGTCCCGGACAGGGAAATGGCTACACCTTC. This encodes CASSPGQGNGYTF.

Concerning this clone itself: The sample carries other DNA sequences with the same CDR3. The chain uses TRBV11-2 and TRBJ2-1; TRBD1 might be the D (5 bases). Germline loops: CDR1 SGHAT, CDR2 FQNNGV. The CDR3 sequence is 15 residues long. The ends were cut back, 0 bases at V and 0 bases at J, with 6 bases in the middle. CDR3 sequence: CASSLDRGSYNEQFF. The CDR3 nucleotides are TGTGCCAGCAGCTTAGATAGGGGCTCCTACAATGAGCAGTTCTTC.

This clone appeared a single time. The DNA of the CDR3 is TGTGCTAGTGGTCGCGGACTGGCAAGCACAGATACGCAGTATTTT. Translated: CASGRGLASTDTQYF. V is TRBV12-5 and J is TRBJ2-3, with TRBD2 as a possible D gene (5 bases). From germline, CDR1 is LGHNT and CDR2 FRNRAP. Trimming left V 5 bases short and J 0 bases short, with 12 bases between. The CDR3 contains 15 residues.